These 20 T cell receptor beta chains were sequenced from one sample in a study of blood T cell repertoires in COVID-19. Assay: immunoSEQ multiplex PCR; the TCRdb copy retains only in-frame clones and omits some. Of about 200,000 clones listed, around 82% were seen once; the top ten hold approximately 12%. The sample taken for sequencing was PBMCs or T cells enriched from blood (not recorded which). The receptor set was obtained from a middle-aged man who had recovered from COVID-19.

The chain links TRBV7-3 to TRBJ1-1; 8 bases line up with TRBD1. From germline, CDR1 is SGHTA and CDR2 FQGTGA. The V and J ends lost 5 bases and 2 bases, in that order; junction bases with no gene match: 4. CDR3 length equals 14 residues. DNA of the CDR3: TGTGCCAGCAGCACGGGACAGGCTAACACTGAAGCTTTCTTT. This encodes CASSTGQANTEAFF.

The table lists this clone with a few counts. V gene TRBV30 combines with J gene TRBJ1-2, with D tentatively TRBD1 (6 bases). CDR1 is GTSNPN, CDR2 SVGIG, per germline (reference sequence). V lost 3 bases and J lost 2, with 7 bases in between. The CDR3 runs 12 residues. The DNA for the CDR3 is TGTGCCTGGAGGAGGGGGAACTATGGCTACACCTTC. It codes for CAWRRGNYGYTF.

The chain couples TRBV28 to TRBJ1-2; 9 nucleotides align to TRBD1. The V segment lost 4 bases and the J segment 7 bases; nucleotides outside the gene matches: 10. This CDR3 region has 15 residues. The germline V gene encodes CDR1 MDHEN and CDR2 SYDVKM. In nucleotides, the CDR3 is TGTGCCAGCAGTTCACCGTACAGGGGGCGCTTTGGCTACACCTTC. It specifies CASSSPYRGRFGYTF.

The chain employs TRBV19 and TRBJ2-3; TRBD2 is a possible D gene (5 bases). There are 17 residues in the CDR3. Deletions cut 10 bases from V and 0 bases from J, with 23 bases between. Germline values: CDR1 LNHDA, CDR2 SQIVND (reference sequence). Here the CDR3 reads CATALIRGAASTDTQYF. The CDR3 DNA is TGTGCCACCGCTCTCATTCGCGGAGCGGCTAGCACAGATACGCAGTATTTT.

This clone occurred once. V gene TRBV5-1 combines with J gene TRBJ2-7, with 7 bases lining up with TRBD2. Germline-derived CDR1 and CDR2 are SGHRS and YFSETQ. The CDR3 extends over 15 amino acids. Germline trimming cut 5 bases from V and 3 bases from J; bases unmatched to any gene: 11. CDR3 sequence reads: CASRERPSGYYEQYF. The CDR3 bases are TGCGCCAGCAGAGAGCGGCCTAGCGGATACTACGAGCAGTACTTC.

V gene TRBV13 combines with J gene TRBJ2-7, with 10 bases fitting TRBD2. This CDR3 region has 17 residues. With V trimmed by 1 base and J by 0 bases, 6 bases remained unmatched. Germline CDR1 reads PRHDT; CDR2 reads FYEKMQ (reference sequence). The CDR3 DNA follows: TGTGCCAGCAGCTTAGTATCCCTAGCGGGGGACTCCTACGAGCAGTACTTC. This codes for CASSLVSLAGDSYEQYF. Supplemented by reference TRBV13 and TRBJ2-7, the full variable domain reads AAGVIQSPRHLIKEKRETATLKCYPIPRHDTVYWYQQGPGQDPQFLISFYEKMQSDKGSIPDRFSAQQFSDYHSELNMSSLELGDSALYFCASSLVSLAGDSYEQYFGPGTRLTVT.

DNA for the CDR3: TGCGCCAGCAGCCAAGAAAAGGGCAGGGTTGGTGACACTGAAGCTTTCTTT. Amino acid sequence: CASSQEKGRVGDTEAFF. The chain carries TRBV4-1 and TRBJ1-1; the D gene is possibly TRBD1 (5 bases). The germline V gene encodes CDR1 MGHRA and CDR2 YSYEKL. The CDR3 spans 17 residues. Trimming pared 0 bases from V and 3 bases from J, leaving 17 bases between.

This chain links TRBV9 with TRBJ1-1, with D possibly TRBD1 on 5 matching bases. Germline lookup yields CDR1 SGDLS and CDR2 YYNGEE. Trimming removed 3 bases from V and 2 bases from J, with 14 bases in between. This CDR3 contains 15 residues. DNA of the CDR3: TGTGCCAGCAGCGAAGGGGTGACAGACAACACTGAAGCTTTCTTT. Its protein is CASSEGVTDNTEAFF.

The CDR3 sequence is CASSSLGVGQETQYF. The CDR3 bases are TGTGCCAGCAGTTCCCTCGGGGTCGGGCAAGAGACCCAGTACTTC. This chain connects TRBV6-2 or TRBV6-3 to TRBJ2-5, with D maybe TRBD2 (5 bases). Trimming took off 4 bases at V and 2 bases at J, with 14 bases between the two ends. The CDR3 is 15 residues long. Germline lookup yields CDR1 MNHEY and CDR2 SVGEGT.

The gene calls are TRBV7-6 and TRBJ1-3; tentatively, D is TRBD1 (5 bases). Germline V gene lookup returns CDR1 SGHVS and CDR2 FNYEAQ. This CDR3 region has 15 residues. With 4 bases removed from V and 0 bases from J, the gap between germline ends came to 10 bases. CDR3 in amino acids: CASSSRQYSGNTIYF. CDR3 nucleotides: TGTGCCAGCAGCTCTAGACAGTACTCTGGAAACACCATATATTTT.

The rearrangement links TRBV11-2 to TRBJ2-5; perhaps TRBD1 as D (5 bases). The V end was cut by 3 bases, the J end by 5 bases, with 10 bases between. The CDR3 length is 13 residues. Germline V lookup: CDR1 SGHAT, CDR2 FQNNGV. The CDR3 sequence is CASSLTVDETQYF. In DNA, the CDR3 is TGTGCCAGCAGCTTGACAGTAGATGAGACCCAGTACTTC.

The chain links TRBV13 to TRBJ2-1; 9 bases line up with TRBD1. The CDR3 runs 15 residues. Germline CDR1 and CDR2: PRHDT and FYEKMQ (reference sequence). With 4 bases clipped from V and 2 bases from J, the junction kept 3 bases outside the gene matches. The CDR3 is CASSSRQGAYNEQFF. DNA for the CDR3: TGTGCCAGCAGCTCAAGACAGGGGGCCTACAATGAGCAGTTCTTC. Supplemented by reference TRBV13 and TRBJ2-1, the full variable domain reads AAGVIQSPRHLIKEKRETATLKCYPIPRHDTVYWYQQGPGQDPQFLISFYEKMQSDKGSIPDRFSAQQFSDYHSELNMSSLELGDSALYFCASSSRQGAYNEQFFGPGTRLTVL.

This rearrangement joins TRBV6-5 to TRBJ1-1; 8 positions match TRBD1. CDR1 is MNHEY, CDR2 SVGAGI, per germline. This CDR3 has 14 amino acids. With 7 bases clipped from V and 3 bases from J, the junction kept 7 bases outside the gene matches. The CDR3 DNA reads TGTGCCAGCACCCTACGACAGGGGTACACTGAAGCTTTCTTT. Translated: CASTLRQGYTEAFF.

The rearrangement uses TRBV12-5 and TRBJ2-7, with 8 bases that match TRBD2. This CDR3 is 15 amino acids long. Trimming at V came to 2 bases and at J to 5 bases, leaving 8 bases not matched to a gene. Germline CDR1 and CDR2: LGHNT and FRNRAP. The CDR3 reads CASGLTTGGLHEQYV. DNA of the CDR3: TGTGCTAGTGGTTTGACGACGGGAGGGCTTCACGAGCAGTACGTC.

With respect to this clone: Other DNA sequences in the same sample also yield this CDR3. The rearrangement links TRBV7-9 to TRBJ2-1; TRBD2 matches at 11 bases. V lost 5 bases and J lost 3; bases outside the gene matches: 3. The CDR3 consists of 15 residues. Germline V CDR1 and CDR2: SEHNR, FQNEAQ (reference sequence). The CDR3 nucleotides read TGTGCCAGCAGCCCAGGGACTAGCGGCTACAATGAGCAGTTCTTC. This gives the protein CASSPGTSGYNEQFF. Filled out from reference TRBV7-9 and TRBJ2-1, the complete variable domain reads DTGVSQNPRHKITKRGQNVTFRCDPISEHNRLYWYRQTLGQGPEFLTYFQNEAQLEKSRLLSDRFSAERPKGSFSTLEIQRTEQGDSAMYLCASSPGTSGYNEQFFGPGTRLTVL.

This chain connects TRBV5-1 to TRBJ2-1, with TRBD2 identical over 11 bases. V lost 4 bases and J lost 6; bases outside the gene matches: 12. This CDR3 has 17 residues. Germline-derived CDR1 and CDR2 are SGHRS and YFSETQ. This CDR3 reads CASSLASGLAGGNEQFF. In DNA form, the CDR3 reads TGCGCCAGCAGCCTAGCATCTGGACTAGCGGGCGGCAATGAGCAGTTCTTC.

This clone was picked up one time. The CDR3 sequence is CASSDGQNYQPQHF. CDR3 DNA: TGTGCCAGCAGCGACGGACAGAACTATCAGCCCCAGCATTTT. The genes are TRBV2 and TRBJ1-5, with a weak D call TRBD1 (6 bases). The CDR3 covers 14 residues. CDR1 and CDR2 (germline): SNHLY, FYNNEI. V dropped 6 bases and J dropped 5 bases, with 14 bases sitting between them.

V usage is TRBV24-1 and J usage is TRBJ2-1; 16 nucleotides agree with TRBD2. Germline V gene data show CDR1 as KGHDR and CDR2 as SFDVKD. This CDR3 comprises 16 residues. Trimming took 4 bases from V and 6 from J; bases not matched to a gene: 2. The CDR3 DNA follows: TGTGCCACCAGTGAGGGACTAGCGGGAGGGCTCAATGAGCAGTTCTTC. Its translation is CATSEGLAGGLNEQFF.

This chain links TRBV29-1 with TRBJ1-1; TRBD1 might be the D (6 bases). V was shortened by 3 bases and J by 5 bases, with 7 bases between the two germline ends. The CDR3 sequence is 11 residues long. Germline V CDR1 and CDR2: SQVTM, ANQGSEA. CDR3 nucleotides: TGCAGCGTTGAGCAGGGGACTGAAGCTTTCTTT. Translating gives CSVEQGTEAFF.

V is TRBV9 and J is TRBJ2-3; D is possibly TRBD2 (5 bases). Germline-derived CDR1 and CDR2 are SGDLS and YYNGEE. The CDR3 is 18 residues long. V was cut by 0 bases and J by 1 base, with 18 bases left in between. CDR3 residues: CASSVGRGRSFGTDTQYF. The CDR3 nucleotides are TGTGCCAGCAGCGTAGGGAGAGGGCGATCGTTCGGCACAGATACGCAGTATTTT.